This TCR beta chain is drawn from a study of Graves' ophthalmopathy and Graves' hyperthyroidism. PBMCs stemmed from 7.5 to 10 ml of fresh peripheral blood. Comment on this clonotype: Its target is unknown. With a much larger clone just one base away, this may be a read error. Since no conserved phenylalanine or tryptophan closes the CDR3, a read error is the likely cause.

CDR1 and CDR2 from the germline V gene are SGHDT and YYEEEE. The CDR3 runs 11 residues. Between the trimmed V and J ends, which lost 8 bases and 4 bases, there was a span of 9 bases. Study-wide results and limits: A majority of expanded thyroid clonotypes exceeding 0.001 frequency were likewise present in blood.

Transcripts of RNA were the source for amplifying TCR beta CDR3 regions. First-round RT-PCR with HTBI primers preceded a second-round multiplex PCR. TCRdb reanalysed the multiplex PCR reads using MiXCR and keeps one entry per CDR3 protein. The data hold about 640,000 distinct CDR3 sequences, with about two fifths observed a single time. This clonotype originated in an adult man with Graves' ophthalmopathy. Sequencing input: peripheral blood. The chain joins TRBV5-6 to TRBJ2-5; D not certain. DNA for the CDR3: TGTGCCAGACCCAGTGGAGAGACCCAGTACTGC. It encodes CARPSGETQYC.